This TCR beta chain originates from a study of blood T cell repertoires in COVID-19. Study summary: Samples of COVID-19 (acute and convalescent) were obtained from the United States, Italy and Spain. T cells, B-cell-depleted T cells, or PBMCs provided the cDNA or gDNA that served as material.

The V gene lost 0 bases and the J gene lost 4 bases, with 10 bases spanning the gap. The CDR3 totals 15 residues. Germline CDR1 is SGDLS and CDR2 is YYNGEE. This clone was seen a few times. Per the original methods: From reference gene primer amplification, estimates of nucleated cell counts were derived. TCRdb keeps only in-frame clones here, not all; method: immunoSEQ multiplex PCR. V, J and clone size reflect that table, while D and trimming were determined from the DNA. The table lists around 30,000 clones, approximately 80% of them singletons. The sequenced sample consisted of peripheral blood. The rearrangement links TRBV9 to TRBJ2-2, with a tentative D call TRBD1 (5 bases). The clonotype was recovered from a human donor in a cohort sampled during active COVID-19. The CDR3 DNA sequence: TGTGCCAGCAGCGTAGGGGGCACGGGCACCGGGGAGCTGTTTTTT. Translated, it gives CASSVGGTGTGELFF.